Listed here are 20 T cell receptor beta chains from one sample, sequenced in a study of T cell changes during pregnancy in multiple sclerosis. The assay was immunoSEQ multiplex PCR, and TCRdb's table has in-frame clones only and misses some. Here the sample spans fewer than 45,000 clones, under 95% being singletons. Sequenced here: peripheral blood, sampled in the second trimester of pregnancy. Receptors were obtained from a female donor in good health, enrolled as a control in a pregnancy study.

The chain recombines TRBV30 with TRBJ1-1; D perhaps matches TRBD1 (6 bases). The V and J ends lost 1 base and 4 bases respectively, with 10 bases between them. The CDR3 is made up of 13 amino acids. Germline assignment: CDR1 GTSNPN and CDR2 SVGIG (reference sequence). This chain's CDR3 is CAWSEQGFTEAFF. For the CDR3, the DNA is TGTGCCTGGAGTGAGCAGGGGTTCACTGAAGCTTTCTTT.

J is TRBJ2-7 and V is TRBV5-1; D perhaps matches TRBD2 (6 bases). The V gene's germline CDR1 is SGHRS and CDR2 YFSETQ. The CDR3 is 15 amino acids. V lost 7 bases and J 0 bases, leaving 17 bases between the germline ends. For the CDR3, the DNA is TGCGCCAGCGGAGCGGGCAACATGGCCTCCTACGAGCAGTACTTC. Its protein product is CASGAGNMASYEQYF. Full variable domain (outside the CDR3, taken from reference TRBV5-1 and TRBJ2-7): KAGVTQTPRYLIKTRGQQVTLSCSPISGHRSVSWYQQTPGQGLQFLFEYFSETQRNKGNFPGRFSGRQFSNSRSEMNVSTLELGDSALYLCASGAGNMASYEQYFGPGTRLTVT.

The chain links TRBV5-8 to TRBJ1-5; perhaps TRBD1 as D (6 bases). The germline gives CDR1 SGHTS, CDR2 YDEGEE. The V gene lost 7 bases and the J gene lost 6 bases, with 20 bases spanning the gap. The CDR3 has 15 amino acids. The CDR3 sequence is CASRTGTHIGQPQHF. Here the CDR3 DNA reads TGTGCCAGCCGTACAGGGACGCATATCGGTCAGCCCCAGCATTTT.

In nucleotides, the CDR3 is TGTGCCACCAGCAGGGGGCTAGCGGGGGGGCTCCCTTACAATGAGCAGTTCTTC. This gives the protein CATSRGLAGGLPYNEQFF. The chain joins TRBV15 to TRBJ2-1, with 12 bases identical to TRBD2. The CDR3 loop spans 18 amino acids. V was pared by 3 bases and J by 4 bases, with 10 bases of the junction left unmatched. Germline V CDR1 and CDR2: LNHNV, YYDKDF (reference sequence). Supplemented by reference TRBV15 and TRBJ2-1, the full variable domain reads DAMVIQNPRYQVTQFGKPVTLSCSQTLNHNVMYWYQQKSSQAPKLLFHYYDKDFNNEADTPDNFQSRRPNTSFCFLDIRSPGLGDTAMYLCATSRGLAGGLPYNEQFFGPGTRLTVL.

The CDR3 DNA sequence: TGTGCCAGCAGTGAAAGACTAGCGGGCACAGAGCAGTTCTTC. Translated, it gives CASSERLAGTEQFF. The chain recombines TRBV2 with TRBJ2-1; 10 bases match TRBD2. The CDR3 contains 14 residues. V shed 2 bases, J shed 10 bases, and the junction held 5 bases outside the gene matches. Germline V CDR1 and CDR2: SNHLY, FYNNEI.

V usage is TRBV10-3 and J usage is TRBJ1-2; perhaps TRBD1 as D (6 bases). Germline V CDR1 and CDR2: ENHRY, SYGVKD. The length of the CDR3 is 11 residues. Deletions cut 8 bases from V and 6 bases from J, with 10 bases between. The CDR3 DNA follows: TGTGCCATCGCCCGGACAGATGGCTACACCTTC. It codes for CAIARTDGYTF.

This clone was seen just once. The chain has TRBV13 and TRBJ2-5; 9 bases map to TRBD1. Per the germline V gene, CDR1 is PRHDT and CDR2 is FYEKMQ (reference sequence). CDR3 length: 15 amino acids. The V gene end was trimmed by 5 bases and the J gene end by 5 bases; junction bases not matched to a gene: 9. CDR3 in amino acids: CASSALTGGMETQYF. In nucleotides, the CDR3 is TGTGCCAGCAGCGCTCTGACAGGGGGAATGGAGACCCAGTACTTC.

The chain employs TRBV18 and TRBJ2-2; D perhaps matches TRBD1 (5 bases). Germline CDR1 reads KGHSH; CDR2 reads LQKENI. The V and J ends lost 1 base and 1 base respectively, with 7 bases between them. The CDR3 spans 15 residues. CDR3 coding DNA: TGTGCCAGCTCACCACGGCAGGGGAACACCGGGGAGCTGTTTTTT. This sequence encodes CASSPRQGNTGELFF.

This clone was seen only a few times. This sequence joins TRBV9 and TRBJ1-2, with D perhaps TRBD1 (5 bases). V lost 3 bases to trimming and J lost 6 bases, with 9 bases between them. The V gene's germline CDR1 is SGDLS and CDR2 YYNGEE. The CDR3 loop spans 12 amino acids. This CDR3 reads CASSARGDGYTF. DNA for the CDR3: TGTGCCAGCAGCGCGCGGGGGGATGGCTACACCTTC.

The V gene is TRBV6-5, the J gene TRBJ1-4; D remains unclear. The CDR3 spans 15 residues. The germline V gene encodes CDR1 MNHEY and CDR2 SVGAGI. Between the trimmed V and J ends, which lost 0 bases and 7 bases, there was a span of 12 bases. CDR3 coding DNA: TGTGCCAGCAGTTACTCGACCGCTGCGGGTGAAAAACTGTTTTTT. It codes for CASSYSTAAGEKLFF.

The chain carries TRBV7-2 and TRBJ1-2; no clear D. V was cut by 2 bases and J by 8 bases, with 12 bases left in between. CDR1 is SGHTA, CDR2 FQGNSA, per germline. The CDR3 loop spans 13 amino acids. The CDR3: CASSLRNREGYTF. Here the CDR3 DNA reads TGTGCCAGCAGCTTACGCAATCGCGAGGGCTACACCTTC.

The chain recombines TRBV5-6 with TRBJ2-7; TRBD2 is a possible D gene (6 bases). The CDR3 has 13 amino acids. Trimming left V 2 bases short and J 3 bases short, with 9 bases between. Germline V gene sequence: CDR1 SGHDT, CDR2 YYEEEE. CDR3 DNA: TGTGCCAGCAGCTTAGTTAGCGGCTACGAGCAGTACTTC. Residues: CASSLVSGYEQYF.

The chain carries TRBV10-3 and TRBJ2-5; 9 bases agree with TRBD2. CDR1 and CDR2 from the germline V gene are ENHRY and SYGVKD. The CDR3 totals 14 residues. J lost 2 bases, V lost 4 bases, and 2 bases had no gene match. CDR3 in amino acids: CAISASGAQETQYF. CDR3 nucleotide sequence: TGTGCCATCAGTGCTAGCGGGGCTCAAGAGACCCAGTACTTC.

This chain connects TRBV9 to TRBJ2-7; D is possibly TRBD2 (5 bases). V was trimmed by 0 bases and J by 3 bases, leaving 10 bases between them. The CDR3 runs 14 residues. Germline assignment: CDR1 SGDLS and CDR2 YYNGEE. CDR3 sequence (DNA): TGTGCCAGCAGCGTAGCTGAGGGCCACTACGAGCAGTACTTC. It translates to CASSVAEGHYEQYF. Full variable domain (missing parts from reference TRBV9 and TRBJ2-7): DSGVTQTPKHLITATGQRVTLRCSPRSGDLSVYWYQQSLDQGLQFLIQYYNGEERAKGNILERFSAQQFPDLHSELNLSSLELGDSALYFCASSVAEGHYEQYFGPGTRLTVT.

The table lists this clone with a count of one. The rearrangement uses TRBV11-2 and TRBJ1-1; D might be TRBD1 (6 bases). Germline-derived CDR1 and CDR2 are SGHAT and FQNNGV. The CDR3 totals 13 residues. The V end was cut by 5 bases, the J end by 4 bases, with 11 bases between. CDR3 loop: CASSATDSTEAFF. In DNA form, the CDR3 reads TGTGCCAGCAGCGCTACGGACAGCACTGAAGCTTTCTTT.

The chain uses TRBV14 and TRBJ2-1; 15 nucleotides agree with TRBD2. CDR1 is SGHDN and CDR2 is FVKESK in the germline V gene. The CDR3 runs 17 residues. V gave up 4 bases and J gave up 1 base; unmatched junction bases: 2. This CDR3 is CASSLGLAGGSYNEQFF. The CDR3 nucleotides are TGTGCCAGCAGCCTGGGACTAGCGGGAGGATCCTACAATGAGCAGTTCTTC.

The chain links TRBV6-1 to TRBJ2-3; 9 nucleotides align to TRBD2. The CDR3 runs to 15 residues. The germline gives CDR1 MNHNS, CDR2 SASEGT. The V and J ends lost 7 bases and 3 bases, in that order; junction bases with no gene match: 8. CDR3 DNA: TGTGCCAGCACCAAAAGCGGGGGGTTGACAGATACGCAGTATTTT. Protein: CASTKSGGLTDTQYF.

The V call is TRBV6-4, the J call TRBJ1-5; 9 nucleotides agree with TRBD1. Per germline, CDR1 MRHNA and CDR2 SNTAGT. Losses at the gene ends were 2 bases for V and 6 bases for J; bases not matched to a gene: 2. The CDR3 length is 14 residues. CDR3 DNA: TGTGCCAGCAGTGACGACAGGGGGGGTCAGCCCCAGCATTTT. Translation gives CASSDDRGGQPQHF.

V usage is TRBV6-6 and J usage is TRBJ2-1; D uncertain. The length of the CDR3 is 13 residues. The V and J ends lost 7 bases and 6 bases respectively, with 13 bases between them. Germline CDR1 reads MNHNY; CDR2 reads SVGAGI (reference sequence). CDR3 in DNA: TGTGCCAGCACGCGCCATAGAGGCAATGAGCAGTTCTTC. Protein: CASTRHRGNEQFF.

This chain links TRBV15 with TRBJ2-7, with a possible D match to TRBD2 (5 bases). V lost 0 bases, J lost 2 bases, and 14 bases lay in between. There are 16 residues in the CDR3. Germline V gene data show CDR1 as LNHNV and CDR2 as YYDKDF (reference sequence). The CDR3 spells CATSRDSFRRPYEQYF. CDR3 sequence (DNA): TGTGCCACCAGCAGAGATTCGTTCAGGAGGCCCTACGAGCAGTACTTC. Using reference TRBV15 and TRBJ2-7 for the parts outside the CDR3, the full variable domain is DAMVIQNPRYQVTQFGKPVTLSCSQTLNHNVMYWYQQKSSQAPKLLFHYYDKDFNNEADTPDNFQSRRPNTSFCFLDIRSPGLGDTAMYLCATSRDSFRRPYEQYFGPGTRLTVT.